Listed below are T cell receptor beta chains from one sample, sequenced in a study of chemoradiotherapy in HPV16-positive cancers. The protocol was immunoSEQ multiplex PCR, while the TCRdb copy is restricted to in-frame clones and leaves out a portion. Altogether fewer than 25,000 clones are present, just under 95% being singletons, with the ten largest covering roughly a sixth. The sequences come from blood, collected from a patient who underwent chemoradiotherapy. The source is a human donor with HPV-associated anogenital cancer. The CDR3 runs from the conserved cysteine through the conserved F or W. The D gene is left open where the match is weak. For some rows the clone size is stated as once, few or many, or as a class when expanded; others skip it.

TRBD2	-	TRBV5-4	TRBJ2-1	TGTGCTACCATAGCGGGAGGGGTTAGTGGTGAGCAGTTCTTC	CATIAGGVSGEQFF
-	-	TRBV27	TRBJ2-7	TGTGCCAGCAGTTTATCGGGGGCCGGAATGGGCGAGCAGTACTTC	CASSLSGAGMGEQYF
-	-	TRBV11-2	TRBJ2-5	TGTGCCAGCAGCTTAGGGGGAACCCAAGAGACCCAGTACTTC	CASSLGGTQETQYF
TRBD1	-	TRBV9	TRBJ2-7	TGTGCCAAGCCCAACAGACAGGGCTACGAGCAGTACTTC	CAKPNRQGYEQYF
-	-	TRBV19	TRBJ1-5	TGTGCCAGTACCCGGGACTCTAATCAGCCCCAGCATTTT	CASTRDSNQPQHF
-	-	TRBV7-7	TRBJ1-2	TGTGCTAGCAGCCCAAAGGACGATGGCTACACCTTC	CASSPKDDGYTF
-	-	TRBV7-2	TRBJ2-7	TGTGCCAGCAGCCCCACCGGGGGTCCCTACGAGCAGTACTTC	CASSPTGGPYEQYF
-	-	TRBV11-2	TRBJ2-1	TGTGCCAGCAGCTTGGCCGTTGGGGCAACCTACAATGAGCAGTTCTTC	CASSLAVGATYNEQFF
-	-	TRBV9	TRBJ2-1	TGTGCCAGCAGCGTAGGATGGGGGAGCACCTACAATGAGCAGTTCTTC	CASSVGWGSTYNEQFF
-	-	TRBV9	TRBJ1-6	TGTGCCAGCAGCGTAGAGTCAATAGGGCGGCGTAATTCACCCCTCCACTTT	CASSVESIGRRNSPLHF
TRBD1	-	TRBV7-3	TRBJ2-2	TGTGCCAGCAGCTCTACAGGGGGGAACACCGGGGAGCTGTTTTTT	CASSSTGGNTGELFF
-	-	TRBV6-5	TRBJ1-2	TGTGCCAGCAGTTGGGGGTTCTATGGCTACACCTTC	CASSWGFYGYTF
TRBD1	-	TRBV19	TRBJ1-3	TGTGCCAGTAGTATCCAAGGGGGCGTTGGAAACACCATATATTTT	CASSIQGGVGNTIYF
-	-	TRBV6-5	TRBJ2-3	TGTGCCAGCAGTTCCTGGGGAAGTGAAGATACGCAGTATTTT	CASSSWGSEDTQYF
-	-	TRBV7-3	TRBJ1-6	TGTGCCAGCAGCTTAGAGCGGGGAAGGGGTTCACCCCTCCACTTT	CASSLERGRGSPLHF
TRBD2	medium-sized	TRBV6-5	TRBJ2-7	TGTGCCAGCAGTTACGGCGGCGGGGGCTACGAGCAGTACTTC	CASSYGGGGYEQYF
-	-	TRBV6-4	TRBJ2-7	TGTCATCCGGGACAAAACTACGAGCAGTACTTC	CHPGQNYEQYF
TRBD1	-	TRBV10-3	TRBJ1-5	TGTGCCATCAGTGGACAGGGGTGGGGGCAGCCCCAGCATTTT	CAISGQGWGQPQHF
-	-	TRBV7-2	TRBJ2-7	TGTGCCAGCAGCTTAGATCCAATACCAACCTACGAGCAGTACTTC	CASSLDPIPTYEQYF